These T cell receptor beta chains were read from a single sample in a study of T cell repertoires in cytomegalovirus infection. TCRdb independently ran MiXCR on the reads; one entry per CDR3 protein. The data show tens of thousands of distinct CDR3 sequences, over 20% seen once. For these TCRs, the target antigens are not known. The material sequenced was CD8+ T cells from cultured PBMCs, taken from culture after CMV antigen stimulation. All receptors derive from a human donor in good health (CMV status not recorded). Some clones in this sample may be carry-over from other donors' samples. The CDR3 runs from the conserved cysteine through the conserved F or W. Fields, in order: D gene, J gene, V gene, clone size, CDR3 DNA, CDR3 protein. D genes are given only for firm matches. Not all rows give a size; the values are once, few, many and, for expanded clones, a class.

>-|TRBJ2-6|TRBV7-8|-
TGTGCCAGCAGCTCCCGAGGGGCTGGGGCCAACGTCCTGACTTTC
CASSSRGAGANVLTF
>TRBD2|TRBJ2-1|TRBV27|-
TGTGACAGCAGCCCCAGCGGGGGGGCTTGGGGAGAGCAGTTCTTC
CDSSPSGGAWGEQFF
>TRBD1|TRBJ2-7|TRBV7-6|few
TGTGCCAGCAGCCACGGGACAGGGCCTTACGAGCAGTACTTC
CASSHGTGPYEQYF
>-|TRBJ2-6|TRBV6-2/TRBV6-3|few
TGTGCCAGCACTACCTGGGACCGAAAGTTGTCTGGGGCCAACGTCCTGACTTTC
CASTTWDRKLSGANVLTF
>-|TRBJ1-2|TRBV9|-
TGTGCCAGCAGCGAGAATGGGGCTATGCGGGGCTACACCTTC
CASSENGAMRGYTF
>-|TRBJ2-7|TRBV28|many
TGTGCCAGCCTCCTCGGGGGTTCCTACGAGCAGTACTTC
CASLLGGSYEQYF
>-|TRBJ1-1|TRBV19|-
TGTGCCAGTAGTATTTCTCTGAACACTGAAGCTTTCTTT
CASSISLNTEAFF
>-|TRBJ1-5|TRBV11-2|few
TGTGCCAGCAGCCAGGAACATAGCAATCAGCCCCAGCATTTT
CASSQEHSNQPQHF
>-|TRBJ2-7|TRBV28|-
TGTGCCAGCAGTTTACGTGACGACTCCTACGAGCAGTACTTC
CASSLRDDSYEQYF
>-|TRBJ1-5|TRBV27|once
TGTGCCAGCAGTCCCCTGGCGAGCAATCAGCCCCAGCATTTT
CASSPLASNQPQHF
>TRBD1|TRBJ2-3|TRBV12-3/TRBV12-4|-
TGTGCCAGCAGTGCCGGGACAGGGATCTCACCTGCCTACACAGATACGCAGTATTTT
CASSAGTGISPAYTDTQYF
>TRBD2|TRBJ2-5|TRBV12-5|few
TGTGCTAGTGGTTCGCGGACTAGCGGTTCGCAGCCCCAGTACTTC
CASGSRTSGSQPQYF
>TRBD1|TRBJ2-1|TRBV7-2|few
TGTGCCAGCAGCCCAGGGCGGGACAGGGGTTACAATGAGCAGTTCTTC
CASSPGRDRGYNEQFF
>-|TRBJ1-1|TRBV20-1|few
TGCAGTGCTAGAAGGCTGAACACTGAAGCTTTCTTT
CSARRLNTEAFF
>TRBD2|TRBJ2-5|TRBV6-2/TRBV6-3|-
TGTGCCAGCAGCCCCCGGGGAGCGGGGCTAGAGATCCAGTACTTC
CASSPRGAGLEIQYF
>-|TRBJ2-1|TRBV6-2/TRBV6-3|many
TGTGCCAGCAGTTATTATTATGAGCAGTTCTTC
CASSYYYEQFF
>-|TRBJ2-1|TRBV7-6|-
TGTGCCAGCAGCCCCCAACCCCAGCTAGGAAATGAGCAGTTCTTC
CASSPQPQLGNEQFF
>-|TRBJ1-1|TRBV7-9|-
TGTGCCAGCAGCTTATTGTCCGAGAACACTGAAGCTTTCTTT
CASSLLSENTEAFF
>-|TRBJ2-1|TRBV9|few
TGTGCCAGCAGCGTAGACGGGGGCCCCTCCTACAATGAGCAGTTCTTC
CASSVDGGPSYNEQFF
>TRBD1|TRBJ2-3|TRBV6-6|few
TGTGCCAGCAATCAGGGGGTCGATACGCAGTATTTT
CASNQGVDTQYF
>TRBD2|TRBJ2-5|TRBV5-5|-
TGTGCCAGCAGCCCTGATGGACTAGCGGGAGAGACCCAGTACTTC
CASSPDGLAGETQYF
>-|TRBJ1-4|TRBV28|medium-sized
TGTGCCAGCAGTCGGGGTCAGGAGTCTGAAAAACTGTTTTTT
CASSRGQESEKLFF
>TRBD1|TRBJ1-3|TRBV12-3/TRBV12-4|few
TGTGCCAGCAGTAGGACAGGGTCTGGAAACACCATATATTTT
CASSRTGSGNTIYF
>TRBD2|TRBJ2-7|TRBV7-2|-
TGTGCCAGCAGCCCCAGGGGCGGGGGGACTGGTTTGTCCTACGAGCAGTACTTC
CASSPRGGGTGLSYEQYF
>-|TRBJ2-7|TRBV12-3/TRBV12-4|-
TGTGCCAGCAACCTGGGACTCGCCTACGAGCAGTACTTC
CASNLGLAYEQYF
>-|TRBJ2-1|TRBV5-1|-
TGCGCCAGCAGCTTTGCGCAAGCTGTTGTGGGGCTCAATATATATACCTACAATGAGCAGTTCTTC
CASSFAQAVVGLNIYTYNEQFF
>-|TRBJ2-1|TRBV7-6|few
TGTGCCAGCAGCTCGGGAGGACCAGGGGGCGAGCAGTTCTTC
CASSSGGPGGEQFF
>TRBD2|TRBJ2-1|TRBV6-6|-
TGTGCCAGCAGTTGGCAGAAGTCCTGGACTAGCGCCCGAGACTACAATGAGCAGTTCTTC
CASSWQKSWTSARDYNEQFF
>TRBD2|TRBJ2-7|TRBV7-2|few
TGTGCCAGCAGCTTAGTTCTTTCTAGCGGGGGGAGATGGAGAGAGCAGTACTTC
CASSLVLSSGGRWREQYF
>TRBD2|TRBJ2-1|TRBV2|-
TGTGCCAGCAGTGATTTAAGTGGGGGGGCCTACAATGAGCAGTTCTTC
CASSDLSGGAYNEQFF
>TRBD1|TRBJ1-3|TRBV5-6|few
TGTGCCAGCAGCTTTGGGACAGCCTTTGGAAACACCATATATTTT
CASSFGTAFGNTIYF
>-|TRBJ2-7|TRBV6-1|few
TGTGCCAGCAGTGAAGCACACAGGCCCAGCTCCTACGAGCAGTACTTC
CASSEAHRPSSYEQYF
>TRBD2|TRBJ2-1|TRBV6-1|few
TGTGCCAGCAGGGGGACTAGCGGAGGGGGGAATGAGCAGTTCTTC
CASRGTSGGGNEQFF
>-|TRBJ2-3|TRBV7-2|few
TGTGCCAGCAGCTCTCCGGTCGTCACAGATACGCAGTATTTT
CASSSPVVTDTQYF
>-|TRBJ1-1|TRBV6-2/TRBV6-3|few
TGTGCCAGCAGTTACGGGGGCTCGAACACTGAAGCTTTCTTT
CASSYGGSNTEAFF
>-|TRBJ2-7|TRBV12-3/TRBV12-4|-
TGTGCCAGCAGTCTACTTAGCTCCTACGAGCAGTACTTC
CASSLLSSYEQYF
>-|TRBJ2-1|TRBV7-2|few
TGTGCCAGCAGCTTTAACGATTGGGATGAGCAGTTCTTC
CASSFNDWDEQFF
>-|TRBJ2-7|TRBV28|few
TGTGCCAGCGATCCGGGGACGACAGCCTACGAGCAGTACTTC
CASDPGTTAYEQYF
>TRBD2|TRBJ2-3|TRBV7-2|-
TGTGCCTGCAGCTTAGACGGGAGGACCTTTAGCACAGATACGCAGTATTTT
CACSLDGRTFSTDTQYF
>-|TRBJ2-5|TRBV11-2|few
TGTGCCAGCAGCTTAAGCACAGGCAGGGAGACCCAGTACTTC
CASSLSTGRETQYF
>-|TRBJ2-5|TRBV7-9|-
TGTGCCAGCAGCTTACTCTCGAACGTGGAGACCCAGTACTTC
CASSLLSNVETQYF
>TRBD1|TRBJ2-1|TRBV6-2/TRBV6-3|few
TGTGCCAGCAGTTACTTATCCGGGACAGGGGACAATGAGCAGTTCTTC
CASSYLSGTGDNEQFF
>-|TRBJ2-7|TRBV20-1|-
TGCAGTGCACGCAACAGGGAGGAGATGGGGTACGAGCAGTACTTC
CSARNREEMGYEQYF
>-|TRBJ2-7|TRBV12-3/TRBV12-4|few
TGTGCCAGCAGTTTAGGAGGGCTAACCTACGAGCAGTACTTC
CASSLGGLTYEQYF
>TRBD2|TRBJ2-7|TRBV7-2|many
TGTGCCAGCAGCCTGACGGGACTAGCGGTCGAGCAGTACTTC
CASSLTGLAVEQYF
>TRBD1|TRBJ2-3|TRBV7-6|few
TGTGCCAGCAGCCCCATTGACAGGGCGGCGGCAGATACGCAGTATTTT
CASSPIDRAAADTQYF
>-|TRBJ1-1|TRBV7-2|-
TGTGCCAGCAGCTGGGAGGACAGTAACACTGAAGCTTTCTTT
CASSWEDSNTEAFF
>TRBD1|TRBJ1-1|TRBV20-1|few
TGCAGTGCTAGAGACCCAAGTCAGGGGGCAAAGACTGAAGCTTTCTTT
CSARDPSQGAKTEAFF
>-|TRBJ2-5|TRBV28|few
TGTGCCAGCAGTTTTCTCCAAGAGACCCAGTACTTC
CASSFLQETQYF
>-|TRBJ2-7|TRBV12-3/TRBV12-4|-
TGTGCCAGCAGTTCCTCCCCCCTGGGGGCCTACGAGCAGTACTTC
CASSSSPLGAYEQYF
>-|TRBJ1-1|TRBV6-5|-
TGTGCCAGCAGTTTCACAGCGAACACTGAAGCTTTCTTT
CASSFTANTEAFF
>-|TRBJ2-2|TRBV27|few
TGTGCCAGCAGTTTCTTGCAGGCCGGGGAGCTGTTTTTT
CASSFLQAGELFF
>-|TRBJ1-2|TRBV7-6|-
TGTGCCAGCAGCCCGGGACGGACTTATGGCTACACCTTC
CASSPGRTYGYTF
>-|TRBJ1-4|TRBV7-2|few
TGTGCCAGCAGCACTAGGGGGGGCACTAATGAAAAACTGTTTTTT
CASSTRGGTNEKLFF
>TRBD2|TRBJ2-1|TRBV6-2/TRBV6-3|-
TGTGCCAGCAGTTACGTCCGGGAGCGGGGCTACAATGAGCAGTTCTTC
CASSYVRERGYNEQFF
>TRBD1|TRBJ2-1|TRBV6-2/TRBV6-3|-
TGTGCCAGCAGTTCCCCGGGGTACAGGGGCGATGAGCAGTTCTTC
CASSSPGYRGDEQFF
>-|TRBJ1-1|TRBV19|-
TGTGCCAGCGGGACGGGGCACACTGAAGCTTTCTTT
CASGTGHTEAFF
>-|TRBJ1-1|TRBV9|few
TGTGCCAGCAGAGGCCGGGGTCCTTTTGACGAAGCTTTCTTT
CASRGRGPFDEAFF
>-|TRBJ2-5|TRBV7-2|few
TGTGTCAGCAGCTTGGGGGGAGTGGCCCAGTACTTC
CVSSLGGVAQYF
>-|TRBJ2-1|TRBV7-8|few
TGTGCCAGCAGCTTAGCGAGGCAAGGACTCCTAGCCAGTGAGCAGTTCTTC
CASSLARQGLLASEQFF